The 8 T cell receptor beta chains below come from one sample, sequenced in a study of T cells after yellow fever vaccination. From the 5' RACE reads, TCRdb called clonotypes with MiXCR, one entry per CDR3 protein. Altogether more than 200,000 distinct CDR3 sequences are present, roughly 3.7% being singletons, with the ten largest covering around 20%. The sequencing here drew on PBMCs, taken 15 days after the yellow fever booster vaccination. The source of these receptors is a man between 18 and 29 years old who received the YFV17D yellow fever vaccine.

In its sample, this clonotype was seen many times. The chain links TRBV28 to TRBJ2-7, with TRBD2 matching 10 bases. CDR1 is MDHEN, CDR2 SYDVKM, per germline. The CDR3 is 16 residues long. The junction had 9 bases not matched to a gene; V was cut back by 5 bases and J by 2 bases. CDR3 coding DNA: TGTGCCAGCAGTCCTCAACCGGGACTAGCGACCTACGAGCAGTACGTC. It translates to CASSPQPGLATYEQYV.

The chain carries TRBV11-3 and TRBJ2-1; TRBD2 agrees at 10 bases. The germline V gene has CDR1 SGHNT and CDR2 YENEEA. V was clipped by 0 bases and J by 6 bases; unmatched bases: 11. The CDR3 contains 18 residues. The CDR3, as DNA: TGTGCCAGCAGCTTAGATCAGGGAGGGACTAGCGCGGGCAATGAGCAGTTCTTC. This encodes CASSLDQGGTSAGNEQFF.

This clonotype was counted ten times or more. The chain employs TRBV6-2 or TRBV6-3 and TRBJ1-5; the D is unclear. Trimming removed 5 bases at V and 3 bases at J, with 14 bases between. Germline V gives CDR1 MNHEY, CDR2 SVGEGT. The CDR3 covers 15 residues. CDR3 in amino acids: CASSEPLSFNQPQHF. The CDR3 nucleotides read TGTGCCAGCAGTGAGCCCCTCTCCTTCAATCAGCCCCAGCATTTT.

Concerning this clonotype itself: With a much larger clone just one base away, this may be a read error. In DNA, the CDR3 is TGCAGCGTGCGCGGACTAGCGGGAAGGGTGACCCAGTACTTC. Amino acid sequence: CSVRGLAGRVTQYF. The chain combines TRBV29-1 with TRBJ2-5; 12 bases match TRBD2. Germline V lookup: CDR1 SQVTM, CDR2 ANQGSEA. Trimming removed 6 bases from V and 7 bases from J; junction bases left unmatched: 9. CDR3 size: 14 residues.

This clonotype showed up many times. This chain links TRBV5-1 with TRBJ1-1, with a possible D match to TRBD1 (6 bases). The ends were cut back, 1 base at V and 7 bases at J, with 17 bases in the middle. The germline gives CDR1 SGHRS, CDR2 YFSETQ. CDR3 size: 15 residues. Here the CDR3 DNA reads TGCGCCAGCAGCTTGCGGGACATACATAATAATGAAGCTTTCTTT. Protein sequence: CASSLRDIHNNEAFF.

Many counts were recorded for this clonotype. CDR3 sequence: CSARDPGTSGGRDTQYF. In DNA form, the CDR3 reads TGCAGTGCTAGAGATCCCGGGACTAGCGGGGGAAGAGATACGCAGTATTTT. The chain recombines TRBV20-1 with TRBJ2-3; 14 bases are a match to TRBD2. This CDR3 spans 17 amino acids. V shed 0 bases and J 5 bases; nucleotides not matched to a gene: 7. Germline V gene sequence: CDR1 DFQATT, CDR2 SNEGSKA (reference sequence).

This clonotype was recorded at least ten times. V is TRBV20-1 and J is TRBJ2-3; the match to TRBD2 covers 9 bases. V was pared by 1 base and J by 1 base, with 12 bases of the junction left unmatched. Germline-derived CDR1 and CDR2 are DFQATT and SNEGSKA (reference sequence). This CDR3 comprises 18 residues. In DNA, the CDR3 is TGCAGTGCTAGAGTAGGCGGGGGGGCCGCCTTCGGCACAGATACGCAGTATTTT. This gives the protein CSARVGGGAAFGTDTQYF.

This clonotype was counted many times. This chain uses TRBV21-1 with TRBJ2-7; the table gives TRBD2 as D, unverified against the DNA. TRBV21-1 is listed as a pseudogene. The CDR3 length is 17 residues. The CDR3 region is CASSKLELAGDSYEQYV. CDR3 DNA: TGTGCCAGCAGCAAATTGGAACTAGCGGGGGACTCCTACGAGCAGTACGTC.